The next 21 T cell receptor beta chains were all read from a single sample in a study of tumor and adjacent non-tumor tissue in lung cancer (dated by TCRdb to between 2018 and 2020). The library was prepared using multiplex PCR. The listed sequencing device is Illumina HiSeq 2500. TCRbeta libraries were constructed through three rounds of nested PCR with primers (Table S4) according to protocols modified from ARM-PCR. TCRdb's own reprocessing of the public reads used fastp at Q25 and MiXCR and kept productive beta chains. Every distinct CDR3 protein forms one entry, paired with its most common genes and DNA. The sample table records some 120,000 distinct CDR3 sequences; around three fifths of these occur just once. 9.5% to 15% of the sample is taken by the ten largest. RNA was isolated from bulk, unsorted tissue, and RNA quality was assessed with a NanoDrop ND-1000 and an Agilent 2100. Input material: lung tumor tissue. The receptors stem from a man aged 25-45 years with non-small cell lung cancer.

About this clonotype itself: A junction boundary mismatches the germline segment, possibly from a read error. The V call is TRBV20-1, the J call TRBJ2-5; D gene uncertain. The CDR3 is made up of 14 amino acids. The germline V gene encodes CDR1 DFQATT and CDR2 SNEGSKA (reference sequence). The CDR3 DNA reads as TGCCGTGCCACGGAAGTTGCCCTCGCGGAGACCCAGTACTTC. Translation gives CRATEVALAETQYF.

The chain couples TRBV20-1 to TRBJ2-3, with TRBD2 as a possible D gene (6 bases). The length of the CDR3 is 16 residues. Germline CDR1 reads DFQATT; CDR2 reads SNEGSKA (reference sequence). The DNA for the CDR3 is TGCGGTACTCTCCCGACGCGGGGCTCTAGCACAGATACGCAGTATTTT. Amino acids: CGTLPTRGSSTDTQYF.

Points on this clonotype: Its ends do not fully match the called genes, so a read error is possible. V gene TRBV4-1 combines with J gene TRBJ2-7; 7 nucleotides match TRBD2. The CDR3 consists of 16 residues. Germline CDR1 reads MGHRA; CDR2 reads YSYEKL. The CDR3 sequence is CVSSHDETGGTYEQYF. The CDR3 region has the DNA TGCGTCAGCAGTCATGATGAGACGGGAGGTACGTACGAGCAGTACTTC.

As concerns this clonotype: One junction end does not reproduce the germline sequence, and a read error may be involved. V is TRBV6-2 or TRBV6-3 and J is TRBJ2-2; D perhaps matches TRBD2 (6 bases). This CDR3 spans 13 amino acids. The germline V gene encodes CDR1 MNHEY and CDR2 SVGEGT. CDR3: CAGRKGLTGELSF. DNA of the CDR3: TGTGCCGGCAGGAAGGGACTGACGGGGGAGCTGTCTTTT.

As regards this clonotype: A read error is possible here, since a much larger clone lies one base away. This likely comes from a read error, as the CDR3 has no conserved phenylalanine or tryptophan at its end. CDR3 sequence: CSVGLAKNEQFL. CDR3 DNA sequence: TGCAGCGTTGGACTAGCTAAGAATGAGCAGTTCTTA. The chain is built from TRBV29-1 and TRBJ2-1; 7 nucleotides agree with TRBD2. V was clipped by 4 bases and J by 7 bases; unmatched bases: 4. The CDR3 loop spans 12 amino acids. Germline V CDR1 and CDR2: SQVTM, ANQGSEA.

This clonotype has a single count. This clone may be a read error of a much larger clone one base away. The chain has TRBV6-1 and TRBJ2-7, with TRBD1 matching over 7 bases. Germline V gene data show CDR1 as MNHNS and CDR2 as SASEGT. The CDR3 spans 14 residues. CDR3 in amino acids: CAIGGGQVSYDQYF. The CDR3 nucleotides read TGTGCCATAGGAGGTGGACAGGTATCCTACGATCAGTACTTC.

Of note for this clonotype: One end of the junction varies from germline; a read error may be responsible. The chain joins TRBV29-1 to TRBJ2-3; weak D call: TRBD1 (5 bases). This CDR3 has 14 residues. Germline CDR1 reads SQVTM; CDR2 reads ANQGSEA. CDR3 protein: CNVEDSGNTDIQYF. The CDR3 coding sequence is TGCAACGTTGAAGACTCAGGGAACACAGATATACAGTATTTT.

Of note for this clonotype: A much larger clonotype is one base distant, so this may be a read error. The genes are TRBV10-3 and TRBJ1-4; the match to TRBD1 covers 7 bases. Germline CDR1 reads ENHRY; CDR2 reads SYGVKD. The CDR3 spans 18 residues. The CDR3 here is CDISEKTGTEGLNEKLFF. The CDR3 DNA sequence: TGTGACATCAGTGAAAAGACCGGGACAGAAGGACTTAATGAAAAACTGTTTTTT.

As concerns this clonotype: A read error may be the cause here, since a much bigger clone is one base away. V usage is TRBV12-3 or TRBV12-4 and J usage is TRBJ2-1; D is perhaps TRBD1 (6 bases). This CDR3 has 14 residues. CDR3 DNA sequence: TGTGCCAGCAGTCCAGGGGCGGGCTACAATGTGCAGTTCTTC. The encoded protein is CASSPGAGYNVQFF.

Concerning this clonotype: Given a much more abundant clone one base away, this may be a read error. The chain has TRBV29-1 and TRBJ1-1; the D gene is possibly TRBD1 (6 bases). This CDR3 comprises 14 residues. V lost 0 bases and J 4 bases, leaving 12 bases between the germline ends. Germline CDR1 SQVTM, CDR2 ANQGSEA. CDR3 in amino acids: CSVEDLGAPTEAFF. As DNA, the CDR3 is TGCAGCGTTGAAGATCTGGGGGCTCCCACTGAAGCTTTCTTT.

Worth noting for this clonotype: One end of the junction varies from germline; a read error may be responsible. The chain uses TRBV11-2 and TRBJ2-1, with D tentatively TRBD1 (6 bases). The germline gives CDR1 SGHAT, CDR2 FQNNGV. The CDR3 sequence is 16 residues long. This CDR3 reads CASSSGQTTGANEEFF. The CDR3 DNA reads TGTGCCAGCAGCTCAGGACAGACAACTGGGGCCAATGAGGAGTTCTTC. The variable domain in full, with the rest retrieved from reference TRBV11-2 and TRBJ2-1, is EAGVAQSPRYKIIEKRQSVAFWCNPISGHATLYWYQQILGQGPKLLIQFQNNGVVDDSQLPKDRFSAERLKGVDSTLKIQPAKLEDSAVYLCASSSGQTTGANEEFFGPGTRLTVL.

Details on this clonotype: Possible read error: a much larger clone is one base away. The gene calls are TRBV4-1 and TRBJ1-6; D not resolved. The V gene's germline CDR1 is MGHRA and CDR2 YSYEKL. This CDR3 is built from 15 residues. CDR3 loop: CASSQESAVNLPLHF. The CDR3 DNA follows: TGCGCCAGCAGCCAAGAATCGGCAGTTAATTTACCCCTCCACTTT.

About this clonotype: The CDR3 ends on some other residue instead of the conserved phenylalanine or tryptophan, so this is likely a read error. In DNA form, the CDR3 reads TGCAGTGGCGCAACAGGGGGCGAGACCCAGTACGTC. Residues: CSGATGGETQYV. The chain couples TRBV29-1 to TRBJ2-5, with 9 nucleotides matching TRBD1. Looked up from germline, CDR1 is SQVTM and CDR2 is ANQGSEA. The CDR3 has 12 amino acids.

This clonotype came up once. A read error is possible here, since a much larger clone lies one base away. This chain joins TRBV5-6 and TRBJ2-1; 8 positions match TRBD1. CDR1 and CDR2 from the germline V gene are SGHDT and YYEEEE. Trimming at V came to 2 bases and at J to 9 bases, leaving 13 bases not matched to a gene. This CDR3 contains 16 residues. CDR3 DNA sequence: TGTGCCAGCAGCTTCTTTACGACAGGGGACCGGAGTGAGCAGTTCTTC. Its protein is CASSFFTTGDRSEQFF.

A word on this clonotype: Its ends do not fully match the called genes, so a read error is possible. This chain connects TRBV5-4 to TRBJ2-7; TRBD2 matches at 8 bases. The CDR3 spans 14 residues. CDR1 is SGHNT, CDR2 YYREEE, per germline (reference sequence). DNA of the CDR3: TGTGCTAGCAGCCTAACGGGAGGGACCTACGAGCACTACTTC. Protein: CASSLTGGTYEHYF.

About this clonotype: Compared with germline, one end of the junction differs, possibly owing to a read error. The V and J genes are TRBV11-1 and TRBJ2-2; D uncertain. This CDR3 comprises 15 residues. Looked up from germline, CDR1 is SGHAT and CDR2 is FQDESV (reference sequence). The DNA for the CDR3 is TGTGCCGGCAGCTCATACCGAATGGAAACCGGGGAGCTGTTTTTT. Encoded protein: CAGSSYRMETGELFF.

A few counts support this clonotype. This may stem from a read error, because a much larger clone lies one nucleotide away. The chain links TRBV6-5 to TRBJ2-5; D might be TRBD1 or TRBD2, each matching 5 bases. The CDR3 covers 16 residues. Per germline, CDR1 MNHEY and CDR2 SVGAGI. The CDR3 DNA reads TGTGTCAGCAGCCCCGGGAACCGGGACGCGATAGAGACCCAGTACTTC. It encodes CVSSPGNRDAIETQYF.

The rearrangement links TRBV10-1 to TRBJ2-3; a weak D match, TRBD2 (5 bases). The germline V gene encodes CDR1 WNHNN and CDR2 SYGVQD (reference sequence). This CDR3 is built from 13 residues. The ends were cut back, 4 bases at V and 13 bases at J, with 18 bases in the middle. As DNA, the CDR3 is TGCGCCAGCAGTGTTGGGAGAGGAGATACTGAGTATTTT. Protein sequence: CASSVGRGDTEYF.

On this clonotype: A read error may be the cause here, since a much bigger clone is one base away. This is likely a read error, given that the CDR3 carries no conserved phenylalanine or tryptophan at its end. V usage is TRBV5-6 and J usage is TRBJ1-6; D is ambiguous. This CDR3 spans 15 amino acids. CDR1 and CDR2 (germline): SGHDT, YYEEEE. V lost 0 bases and J 8 bases, leaving 12 bases between the germline ends. This CDR3 reads CASSLGSARDSPLHI. CDR3 DNA: TGTGCCAGCAGCTTGGGATCGGCTCGGGATTCACCCCTCCACATT.

To note about this clonotype: This may stem from a read error, because a much larger clone lies one nucleotide away. The genes are TRBV7-8 and TRBJ2-1; no reliable D call. This CDR3 is 12 amino acids long. Germline V gene lookup returns CDR1 SGHVS and CDR2 FQNEAQ. CDR3 sequence (DNA): TGTGCCAGCAGCGGGTCCTACGATGAGCAGTTCTTC. Encoded protein: CASSGSYDEQFF.

The V and J genes are TRBV11-2 and TRBJ2-7, with 8 bases that match TRBD2. Per the germline V gene, CDR1 is SGHAT and CDR2 is FQNNGV. The CDR3 contains 15 residues. V gave up 2 bases and J gave up 10 bases; unmatched junction bases: 13. In DNA, the CDR3 is TGTGCCAGCAGCTTAAATAGCGGGACGGCCAACGGACAGTACTTC. Its protein product is CASSLNSGTANGQYF.